This entry is about one T cell receptor beta chain. The J segment lost 4 bases and the V segment lost 4 bases, leaving 8 bases of the junction unmatched. There are 15 residues in the CDR3. TCRdb re-analysed the RT-PCR reads in MiXCR, keeping a single row per CDR3 protein. The profile shows 920,000 or so distinct CDR3 sequences, under 20% of them singletons. This sample was taken from a study of patients and donors after allogeneic stem cell transplantation. This chain joins TRBV12-3 or TRBV12-4 and TRBJ2-3, with 7 bases that match TRBD2. The TCR originated in a human donor who was either an allogeneic HSCT recipient or a stem cell or donor lymphocyte infusion donor (not recorded which). It is not recorded whose cells these are; they may come from a transplant donor. Material: blood, either unsorted or a sorted T cell fraction (not recorded which). The CDR3 DNA reads TGTGCCAGCAGTTCCGCGGGAGATTGGCCAGATACGCAGTATTTT. Its protein product is CASSSAGDWPDTQYF.